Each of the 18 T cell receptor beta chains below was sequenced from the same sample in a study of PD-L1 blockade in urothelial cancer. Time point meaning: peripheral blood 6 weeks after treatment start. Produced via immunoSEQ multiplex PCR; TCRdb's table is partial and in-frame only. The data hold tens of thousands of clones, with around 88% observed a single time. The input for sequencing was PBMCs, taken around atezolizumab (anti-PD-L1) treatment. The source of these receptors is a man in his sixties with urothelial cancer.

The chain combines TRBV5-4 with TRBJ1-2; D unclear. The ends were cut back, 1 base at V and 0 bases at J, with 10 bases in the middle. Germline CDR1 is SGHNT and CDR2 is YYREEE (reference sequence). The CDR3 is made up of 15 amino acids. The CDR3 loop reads CASSLIEHSNYGYTF. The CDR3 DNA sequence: TGTGCCAGCAGCTTGATCGAACATTCTAACTATGGCTACACCTTC.

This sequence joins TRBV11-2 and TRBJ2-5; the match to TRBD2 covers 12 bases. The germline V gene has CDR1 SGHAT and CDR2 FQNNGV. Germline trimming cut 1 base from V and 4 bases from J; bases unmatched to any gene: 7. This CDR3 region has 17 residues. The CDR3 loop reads CASSLGLAGDHRETQYF. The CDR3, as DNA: TGTGCCAGCAGCTTAGGACTAGCGGGGGATCACCGAGAGACCCAGTACTTC.

DNA of the CDR3: TGTGCCAGCAGCCAAGAAGGGGGTGGTGATACGCAGTATTTT. Encoded protein: CASSQEGGGDTQYF. The chain is built from TRBV4-2 and TRBJ2-3; maybe TRBD1 (6 bases). CDR3 length equals 14 residues. Per germline, CDR1 LGHNA and CDR2 YNFKEQ. Between the trimmed V and J ends, which lost 0 bases and 6 bases, there was a span of 10 bases.

The CDR3 loop is CASSLVVGTGGHEQYF. CDR3 sequence (DNA): TGTGCCAGCAGCCTCGTTGTGGGGACAGGGGGCCACGAGCAGTACTTC. The chain uses TRBV7-2 and TRBJ2-7, with 12 bases that match TRBD1. CDR1 and CDR2 (germline): SGHTA, FQGNSA. After removal of 5 bases from V and 5 bases from J, the junction contained 10 bases not matched to a gene. The CDR3 spans 16 residues.

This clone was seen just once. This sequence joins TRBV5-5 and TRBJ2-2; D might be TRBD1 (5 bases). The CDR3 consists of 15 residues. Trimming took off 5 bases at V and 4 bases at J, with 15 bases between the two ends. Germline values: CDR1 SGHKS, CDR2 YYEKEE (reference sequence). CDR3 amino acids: CASSLDSGLTGELFF. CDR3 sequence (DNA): TGTGCCAGCAGTCTAGACAGTGGGCTCACCGGGGAGCTGTTTTTT.

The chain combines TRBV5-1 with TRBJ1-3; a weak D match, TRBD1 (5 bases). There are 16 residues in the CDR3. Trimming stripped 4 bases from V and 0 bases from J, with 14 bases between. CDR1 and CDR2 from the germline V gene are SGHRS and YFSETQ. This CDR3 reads CASSAGPGRSGNTIYF. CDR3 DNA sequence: TGCGCCAGCAGCGCGGGGCCGGGCCGCTCTGGAAACACCATATATTTT.

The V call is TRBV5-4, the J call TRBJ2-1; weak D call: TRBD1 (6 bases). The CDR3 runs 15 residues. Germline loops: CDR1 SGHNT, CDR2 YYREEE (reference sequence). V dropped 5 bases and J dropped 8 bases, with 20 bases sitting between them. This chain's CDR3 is CASSYYLGAGDEQFF. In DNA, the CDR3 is TGTGCCAGCAGTTACTACTTGGGGGCGGGTGATGAGCAGTTCTTC.

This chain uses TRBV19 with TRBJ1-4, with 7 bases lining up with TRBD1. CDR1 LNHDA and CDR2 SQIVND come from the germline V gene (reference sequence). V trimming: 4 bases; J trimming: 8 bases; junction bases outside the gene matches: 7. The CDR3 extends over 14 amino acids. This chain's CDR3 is CASSNRGADEKLFF. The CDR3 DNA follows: TGTGCCAGTAGTAACAGGGGCGCGGACGAAAAACTGTTTTTT.

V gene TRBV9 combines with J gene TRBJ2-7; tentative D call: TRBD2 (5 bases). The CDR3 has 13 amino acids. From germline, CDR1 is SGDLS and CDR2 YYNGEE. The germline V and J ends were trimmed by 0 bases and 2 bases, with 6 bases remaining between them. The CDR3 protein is CASSVAGTYEQYF. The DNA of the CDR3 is TGTGCCAGCAGCGTAGCGGGGACCTACGAGCAGTACTTC.

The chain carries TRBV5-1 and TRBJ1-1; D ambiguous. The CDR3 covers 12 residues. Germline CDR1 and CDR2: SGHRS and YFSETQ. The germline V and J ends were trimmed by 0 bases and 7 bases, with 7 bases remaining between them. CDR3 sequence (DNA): TGCGCCAGCAGCTTGGGTGAGGGTGAAGCTTTCTTT. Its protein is CASSLGEGEAFF.

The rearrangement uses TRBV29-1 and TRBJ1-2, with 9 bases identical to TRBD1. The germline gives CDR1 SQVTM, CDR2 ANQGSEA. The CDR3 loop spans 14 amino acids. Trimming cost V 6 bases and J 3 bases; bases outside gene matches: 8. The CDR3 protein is CSVRTGGADYGYTF. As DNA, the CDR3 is TGCAGCGTCCGAACAGGGGGCGCGGACTATGGCTACACCTTC. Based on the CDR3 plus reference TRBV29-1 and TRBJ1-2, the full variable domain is SAVISQKPSRDICQRGTSLTIQCQVDSQVTMMFWYRQQPGQSLTLIATANQGSEATYESGFVIDKFPISRPNLTFSTLTVSNMSPEDSSIYLCSVRTGGADYGYTFGSGTRLTVV.

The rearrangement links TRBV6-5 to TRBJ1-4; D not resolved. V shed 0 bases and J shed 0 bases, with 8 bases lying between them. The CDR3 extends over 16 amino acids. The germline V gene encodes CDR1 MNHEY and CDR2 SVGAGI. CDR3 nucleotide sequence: TGTGCCAGCAGTTACTCGCGGGTGGCAACTAATGAAAAACTGTTTTTT. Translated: CASSYSRVATNEKLFF.

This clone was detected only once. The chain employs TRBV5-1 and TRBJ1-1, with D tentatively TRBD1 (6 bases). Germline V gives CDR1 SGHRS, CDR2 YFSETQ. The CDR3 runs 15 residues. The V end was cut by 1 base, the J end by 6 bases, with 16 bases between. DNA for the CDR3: TGCGCCAGCAGCTTGTTGGTCAGGGGTGGCCCTGAAGCTTTCTTT. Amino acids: CASSLLVRGGPEAFF.

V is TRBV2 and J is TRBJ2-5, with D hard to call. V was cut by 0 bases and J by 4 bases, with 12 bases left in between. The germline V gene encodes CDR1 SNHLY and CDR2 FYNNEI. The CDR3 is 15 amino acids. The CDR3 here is CASSEASQAGETQYF. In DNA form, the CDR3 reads TGTGCCAGCAGTGAAGCGTCCCAGGCCGGAGAGACCCAGTACTTC.

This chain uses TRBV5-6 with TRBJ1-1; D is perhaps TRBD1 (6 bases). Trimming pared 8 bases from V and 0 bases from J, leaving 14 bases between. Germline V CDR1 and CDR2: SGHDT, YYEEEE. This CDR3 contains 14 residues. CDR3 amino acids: CASTETGLNTEAFF. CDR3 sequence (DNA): TGTGCCAGTACCGAGACAGGACTGAACACTGAAGCTTTCTTT.

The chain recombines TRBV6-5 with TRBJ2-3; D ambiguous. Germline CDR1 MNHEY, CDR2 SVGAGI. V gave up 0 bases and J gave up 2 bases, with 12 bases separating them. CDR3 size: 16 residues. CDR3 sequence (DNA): TGTGCCAGCAGTTACTCCCGGTCTTTGTACACAGATACGCAGTATTTT. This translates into CASSYSRSLYTDTQYF.

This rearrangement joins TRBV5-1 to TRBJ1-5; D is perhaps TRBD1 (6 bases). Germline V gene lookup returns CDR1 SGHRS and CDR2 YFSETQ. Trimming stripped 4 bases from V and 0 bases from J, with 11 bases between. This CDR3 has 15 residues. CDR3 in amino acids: CASSLSGDSNQPQHF. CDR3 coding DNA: TGCGCCAGCAGCCTGTCAGGGGATAGCAATCAGCCCCAGCATTTT. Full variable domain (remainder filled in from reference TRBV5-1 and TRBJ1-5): KAGVTQTPRYLIKTRGQQVTLSCSPISGHRSVSWYQQTPGQGLQFLFEYFSETQRNKGNFPGRFSGRQFSNSRSEMNVSTLELGDSALYLCASSLSGDSNQPQHFGDGTRLSIL.

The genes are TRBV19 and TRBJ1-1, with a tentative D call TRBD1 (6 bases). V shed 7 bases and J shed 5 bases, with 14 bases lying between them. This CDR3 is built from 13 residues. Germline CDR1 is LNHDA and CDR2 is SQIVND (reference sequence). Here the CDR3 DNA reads TGTGCCAGTATCACAGGGAGTTGGACTGAAGCTTTCTTT. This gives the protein CASITGSWTEAFF.